This T cell receptor (beta chain) was documented in a study of blood T cell repertoires in COVID-19. Study-level information: Some COVID-19 samples were acute and others convalescent; all came from the United States, Italy and Spain. PBMCs, B-cell-depleted T cells, or T cells were the source of the cDNA or gDNA that made up the material.

As originally analysed: Amplifying reference gene primers gave estimates of nucleated cell counts. This table comes from immunoSEQ multiplex PCR, and its TCRdb copy is limited to in-frame clones, with some not included. The V and J calls and clone size come from that table; D and trimming were worked out from the DNA. The sample holds 150,000 to 200,000 clones, 82% seen once. This CDR3 spans 15 amino acids. V was pared by 7 bases and J by 5 bases, with 23 bases between. From germline, CDR1 is GTSNPN and CDR2 SVGIG (reference sequence). This TCR came from a woman in her seventies with acute or convalescent COVID-19. This rearrangement joins TRBV30 to TRBJ1-2, with a weak D call TRBD1 (6 bases). Sample: peripheral blood. The CDR3: CAYSGEGRPNYGYTF. The CDR3 nucleotides are TGTGCCTACTCAGGGGAGGGTCGCCCGAATTATGGCTACACCTTC.